This TCR beta chain derives from a study of beta chain features in type 1 diabetes. Study-wide findings and caveats: Shortening of TCRB CDR3s, moderate but significant, appeared in all four CD4+ subsets of Type 1 diabetes patients. Cells expressing TCR highly could be over-represented by cDNA sequencing.

One heparinised draw, averaging around 120 mL, was taken per donor. Investigators reverse transcribed all isolated RNA, so they sequenced expressed TCRB transcripts. The assay was immunoSEQ multiplex PCR, and TCRdb's table has in-frame clones only and misses some. The data show about 340,000 clones, roughly 9% seen once. The CDR3 consists of 14 residues. After removal of 5 bases from V and 4 bases from J, the junction contained 10 bases not matched to a gene. Germline V CDR1 and CDR2: GTSNPN, SVGIG (reference sequence). The table lists this clone with a few counts. The antigen remains unidentified. This TCR came from a man aged 25 to 45 with type 1 diabetes. The source material was central memory CD4+ T cells from blood. The J gene is TRBJ2-5, the V gene TRBV30; 7 nucleotides line up with TRBD2. The CDR3, as DNA: TGTGCCTGGGCGACTGTCCCGGGAGGAGAGACCCAGTACTTC. As protein: CAWATVPGGETQYF.